Presented here are 18 T cell receptor beta chains from one specimen sequenced in a study of blood T cell repertoires in COVID-19. Data came from immunoSEQ multiplex PCR; TCRdb stores just in-frame clones and leaves some out. The top ten clones hold about 3% of a sample with 250,000 to 300,000 clones, about 86% of them seen once. The sequencing sample was made of PBMCs or T cells enriched from blood (not recorded which). These receptors were collected from a man in his forties or fifties who had recovered from COVID-19.

The rearrangement links TRBV7-2 to TRBJ2-7; 15 nucleotides align to TRBD2. Germline V gene lookup returns CDR1 SGHTA and CDR2 FQGNSA. This CDR3 has 15 amino acids. Losses at the gene ends were 4 bases for V and 6 bases for J; bases not matched to a gene: 4. The CDR3 DNA reads TGTGCCAGCAGCTGGACTAGCGGGAGGGTTTCCGAGCAGTACTTC. Protein sequence: CASSWTSGRVSEQYF.

The CDR3 nucleotides are TGTGCCAGTAGACAGGGCGGGAGGTATGAAAAACTGTTTTTT. It translates to CASRQGGRYEKLFF. The chain recombines TRBV27 with TRBJ1-4, with 7 bases aligning to TRBD1. Germline CDR1 MNHEY, CDR2 SMNVEV (reference sequence). Trimming removed 9 bases from V and 6 bases from J; junction bases left unmatched: 10. This CDR3 spans 14 amino acids.

V usage is TRBV29-1 and J usage is TRBJ2-7, with unresolved D. There are 13 residues in the CDR3. Per germline, CDR1 SQVTM and CDR2 ANQGSEA. V dropped 6 bases and J dropped 0 bases, with 12 bases sitting between them. Written as DNA, the CDR3 is TGCAGCGTCCGCCCCCGCGGCTCCTACGAGCAGTACTTC. Protein: CSVRPRGSYEQYF.

The V call is TRBV6-5, the J call TRBJ1-5; D possibly corresponds to TRBD1 (5 bases). Trimming cost V 5 bases and J 0 bases, with 11 bases left between them. The CDR3 is 15 residues long. The germline V gene encodes CDR1 MNHEY and CDR2 SVGAGI. The CDR3 spells CASSPGSYSNQPQHF. CDR3 DNA sequence: TGTGCCAGCAGTCCAGGGTCCTATAGCAATCAGCCCCAGCATTTT.

V gene TRBV14 combines with J gene TRBJ1-6; D possibly corresponds to TRBD1 (5 bases). The CDR3 length is 14 residues. Germline lookup yields CDR1 SGHDN and CDR2 FVKESK. Between the trimmed V and J ends, which lost 4 bases and 7 bases, there was a span of 11 bases. CDR3 region: CASSPQDWNSPLHF. CDR3 coding DNA: TGTGCCAGCAGCCCACAGGATTGGAATTCACCCCTCCACTTT.

V is TRBV5-1 and J is TRBJ1-1; possible D gene TRBD1, 5 bases. Germline values: CDR1 SGHRS, CDR2 YFSETQ. The V end was cut by 0 bases, the J end by 5 bases, with 14 bases between. CDR3 length equals 15 residues. CDR3 region: CASSLDGQFVTEAFF. The CDR3 DNA is TGCGCCAGCAGCTTGGATGGACAATTCGTAACTGAAGCTTTCTTT. The full variable domain, its missing parts supplied by reference TRBV5-1 and TRBJ1-1, is KAGVTQTPRYLIKTRGQQVTLSCSPISGHRSVSWYQQTPGQGLQFLFEYFSETQRNKGNFPGRFSGRQFSNSRSEMNVSTLELGDSALYLCASSLDGQFVTEAFFGQGTRLTVV.

V is TRBV27 and J is TRBJ2-7; D not resolved. Germline lookup yields CDR1 MNHEY and CDR2 SMNVEV (reference sequence). The germline V and J ends were trimmed by 0 bases and 2 bases, with 14 bases remaining between them. The CDR3 totals 16 residues. The CDR3: CASSLSNRVPPYEQYF. CDR3 nucleotides: TGTGCCAGCAGTTTATCAAACCGGGTCCCACCCTACGAGCAGTACTTC.

The V and J genes are TRBV7-9 and TRBJ1-5; TRBD1 matches 9 bases. CDR1 SEHNR and CDR2 FQNEAQ come from the germline V gene (reference sequence). This CDR3 is built from 15 residues. The V gene end was trimmed by 2 bases and the J gene end by 4 bases; junction bases not matched to a gene: 3. CDR3 protein: CASSLSGQGNQPQHF. The CDR3 region has the DNA TGTGCCAGCAGCTTATCAGGACAGGGGAATCAGCCCCAGCATTTT.

The chain recombines TRBV11-3 with TRBJ1-5; D uncertain. V lost 1 base and J 5 bases, leaving 6 bases between the germline ends. The CDR3 is 13 residues long. Germline V gene data show CDR1 as SGHNT and CDR2 as YENEEA. The CDR3 is CASSLGRDQPQHF. CDR3 DNA: TGTGCCAGCAGCTTAGGGAGGGATCAGCCCCAGCATTTT.

V gene TRBV29-1 combines with J gene TRBJ2-1; TRBD1 matches at 7 bases. Trimming took 7 bases from V and 3 from J; bases not matched to a gene: 6. This CDR3 comprises 13 residues. The germline CDR1 and CDR2 sequences are SQVTM and ANQGSEA. The CDR3 coding sequence is TGCAGCGCCGTGGGACAGATCTACAATGAGCAGTTCTTC. Amino acids: CSAVGQIYNEQFF.

The chain joins TRBV4-2 to TRBJ2-3, with D unresolved. Trimming took off 0 bases at V and 1 base at J, with 8 bases between the two ends. The CDR3 spans 15 residues. Germline V CDR1 and CDR2: LGHNA, YNFKEQ. CDR3 in DNA: TGTGCCAGCAGCCAAGATATAAGAGGCACAGATACGCAGTATTTT. Its translation: CASSQDIRGTDTQYF.

The rearrangement uses TRBV9 and TRBJ1-5; D perhaps matches TRBD1 (5 bases). The CDR3 spans 11 residues. Germline CDR1 is SGDLS and CDR2 is YYNGEE. V was pared by 7 bases and J by 6 bases, with 8 bases between. Written as DNA, the CDR3 is TGTGCCAGCGGGGGGGGTCAGCCCCAGCATTTT. Translating it yields CASGGGQPQHF.

This chain links TRBV9 with TRBJ2-7, with D possibly matching TRBD1 (5 bases). CDR1 and CDR2 from the germline V gene are SGDLS and YYNGEE. The CDR3 covers 12 residues. V gave up 0 bases and J gave up 6 bases, with 7 bases separating them. CDR3 sequence: CASSVEGFEQYF. The CDR3 coding sequence is TGTGCCAGCAGCGTAGAGGGGTTCGAGCAGTACTTC. The full variable domain, its missing parts supplied by reference TRBV9 and TRBJ2-7, is DSGVTQTPKHLITATGQRVTLRCSPRSGDLSVYWYQQSLDQGLQFLIQYYNGEERAKGNILERFSAQQFPDLHSELNLSSLELGDSALYFCASSVEGFEQYFGPGTRLTVT.

Only one count was recorded for this clone. The chain couples TRBV12-3 or TRBV12-4 to TRBJ1-1; D gene unclear. Trimming took 8 bases from V and 3 from J, leaving 13 bases between them. The CDR3 contains 13 residues. Here the CDR3 reads CASGYKRDTEAFF. In nucleotides, the CDR3 is TGTGCCAGCGGGTACAAGAGGGACACTGAAGCTTTCTTT.

The chain uses TRBV11-3 and TRBJ1-6; D is uncertain. Germline loops: CDR1 SGHNT, CDR2 YENEEA. CDR3 length: 12 residues. Between the trimmed V and J ends, which lost 2 bases and 13 bases, there was a span of 9 bases. The CDR3, as DNA: TGTGCCAGCAGCTTAAGAGATGGTCCCCTCCACTTT. Amino acid sequence: CASSLRDGPLHF. Drawing the rest from reference TRBV11-3 and TRBJ1-6, the complete variable domain is EAGVVQSPRYKIIEKKQPVAFWCNPISGHNTLYWYLQNLGQGPELLIRYENEEAVDDSQLPKDRFSAERLKGVDSTLKIQPAELGDSAVYLCASSLRDGPLHFGNGTRLTVT.

As concerns this clone: Germline is not matched at one junction end, which may reflect a read error. The gene calls are TRBV18 and TRBJ2-5, with D unclear. CDR1 and CDR2 (germline): KGHSH, LQKENI. CDR3 length: 13 amino acids. This CDR3 is CASSPLGPETQYF. DNA of the CDR3: TGTGCCAGCTCGCCACTGGGCCCAGAGACCCAGTACTTC.

The chain recombines TRBV11-3 with TRBJ2-2, with 7 positions matching TRBD1. The V segment lost 10 bases and the J segment 3 bases; nucleotides outside the gene matches: 8. The germline CDR1 and CDR2 sequences are SGHNT and YENEEA. CDR3 length equals 14 residues. The CDR3 here is CATEGGWYTGELFF. The CDR3 DNA is TGTGCCACGGAAGGGGGCTGGTACACCGGGGAGCTGTTTTTT.

The chain joins TRBV6-2 or TRBV6-3 to TRBJ2-4, with 7 bases that match TRBD1. Germline V gene sequence: CDR1 MNHEY, CDR2 SVGEGT. V shed 6 bases, J shed 6 bases, and the junction held 5 bases outside the gene matches. The CDR3 is 13 amino acids. The CDR3 region is CASSRDSGNIQYF. The CDR3 DNA follows: TGTGCCAGCAGCCGGGACAGTGGAAACATTCAGTACTTC.